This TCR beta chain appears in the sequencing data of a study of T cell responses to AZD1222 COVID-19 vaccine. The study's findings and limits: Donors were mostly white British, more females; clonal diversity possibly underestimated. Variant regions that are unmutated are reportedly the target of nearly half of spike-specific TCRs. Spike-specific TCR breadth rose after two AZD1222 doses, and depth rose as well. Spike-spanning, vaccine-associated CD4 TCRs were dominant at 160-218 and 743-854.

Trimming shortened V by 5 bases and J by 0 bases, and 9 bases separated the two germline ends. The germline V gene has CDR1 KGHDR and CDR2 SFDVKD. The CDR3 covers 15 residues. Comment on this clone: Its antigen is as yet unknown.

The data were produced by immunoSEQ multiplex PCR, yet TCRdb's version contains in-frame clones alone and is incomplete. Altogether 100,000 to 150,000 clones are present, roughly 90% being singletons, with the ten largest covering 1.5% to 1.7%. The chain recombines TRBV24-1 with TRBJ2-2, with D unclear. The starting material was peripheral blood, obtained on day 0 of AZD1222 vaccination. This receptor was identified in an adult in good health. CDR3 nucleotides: TGTGCCACCAGTGGGCAGAAAACGAACACCGGGGAGCTGTTTTTT. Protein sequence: CATSGQKTNTGELFF.